The subject of this entry is one T cell receptor beta chain. This sample was included in a study of blood T cell repertoires in COVID-19. The wider study: Acute and convalescent COVID-19 specimens originated in the United States, Italy and Spain.

The repertoire was sequenced with immunoSEQ multiplex PCR; TCRdb's copy has only in-frame clones and lacks some. The table shows 99,000 or so clones, with 81% occurring only once. V lost 0 bases and J lost 3, with 18 bases in between. The germline V gene encodes CDR1 SGHDT and CDR2 YYEEEE. This CDR3 is built from 17 residues. The specimen sequenced was peripheral blood. This rearrangement joins TRBV5-6 to TRBJ1-2; a weak D match, TRBD1 (5 bases). The sequence was obtained from a man aged 80 or over with acute or convalescent COVID-19. CDR3 sequence reads: CASSLGGPGRGYYGYTF. The CDR3 coding sequence is TGTGCCAGCAGCTTGGGGGGACCAGGGAGGGGCTACTATGGCTACACCTTC.